The text below deals with one T cell receptor beta chain. These data are taken from a study of blood T cell repertoires in COVID-19. The overall study: The United States, Italy and Spain supplied acute and convalescent COVID-19 samples. T cells, B-cell-depleted T cells, or PBMCs supplied cDNA or gDNA.

Trimming removed 5 bases from V and 0 bases from J, with 11 bases in between. The CDR3 covers 14 residues. Germline V CDR1 and CDR2: SGHRS, YFSETQ. Authors' data handling: Amplification of reference gene primers was used by the study to estimate nucleated cell counts. Libraries were prepared by immunoSEQ multiplex PCR; TCRdb keeps only in-frame clonotypes and omits some of them. V and J calls and clone size are copied from that table; D and trimming were computed from the DNA. This table has around 220,000 clones, 65% to 85% appearing once. The TCR comes from a woman between 40 and 50 years old with active or convalescent COVID-19. This rearrangement joins TRBV5-1 to TRBJ2-5; D is ambiguous. The sequenced sample consisted of peripheral blood. The CDR3 here is CASRREPYQETQYF. Here the CDR3 DNA reads TGCGCCAGCAGGAGAGAGCCGTACCAAGAGACCCAGTACTTC. Filled out from reference TRBV5-1 and TRBJ2-5, the complete variable domain reads KAGVTQTPRYLIKTRGQQVTLSCSPISGHRSVSWYQQTPGQGLQFLFEYFSETQRNKGNFPGRFSGRQFSNSRSEMNVSTLELGDSALYLCASRREPYQETQYFGPGTRLLVL.